This entry lists 19 T cell receptor beta chains sequenced from one sample in a study of blood T cell repertoires in COVID-19. The data were produced by immunoSEQ multiplex PCR, yet TCRdb's version contains in-frame clones alone and is incomplete. The data contain around 320,000 clones, 85% to 90% of them singletons. Sample: PBMCs or T cells enriched from blood (not recorded which). The receptors stem from a young woman with acute COVID-19.

This rearrangement joins TRBV5-5 to TRBJ1-1; maybe TRBD1 (6 bases). The CDR3 length is 17 residues. Trimming removed 3 bases at V and 0 bases at J, with 18 bases between. In germline, CDR1 is SGHKS, CDR2 YYEKEE (reference sequence). The CDR3 here is CASSSRDIGVMNTEAFF. The CDR3 bases are TGTGCCAGCAGCTCCCGGGACATCGGGGTGATGAACACTGAAGCTTTCTTT. Drawing the rest from reference TRBV5-5 and TRBJ1-1, the complete variable domain is DAGVTQSPTHLIKTRGQQVTLRCSPISGHKSVSWYQQVLGQGPQFIFQYYEKEERGRGNFPDRFSARQFPNYSSELNVNALLLGDSALYLCASSSRDIGVMNTEAFFGQGTRLTVV.

V is TRBV12-3 or TRBV12-4 and J is TRBJ2-3; D remains ambiguous. The length of the CDR3 is 11 residues. Trimming shortened V by 4 bases and J by 8 bases, and 7 bases separated the two germline ends. CDR3 coding DNA: TGTGCCAGCAGTTCCATTAGTACGCAGTATTTT. Its translation: CASSSISTQYF.

This rearrangement joins TRBV10-2 to TRBJ2-1; a weak D match, TRBD2 (6 bases). V lost 3 bases and J 5 bases, leaving 14 bases between the germline ends. Germline lookup yields CDR1 WSHSY and CDR2 SAAADI. This CDR3 region has 15 residues. Here the CDR3 reads CASSDGGGMNNEQFF. The CDR3 DNA is TGCGCCAGCAGTGATGGAGGCGGGATGAACAATGAGCAGTTCTTC.

This chain links TRBV19 with TRBJ2-2; D may be TRBD1 (5 bases). The V end was cut by 10 bases, the J end by 8 bases, with 23 bases between. This CDR3 region has 15 residues. CDR1 LNHDA and CDR2 SQIVND come from the germline V gene (reference sequence). CDR3 sequence (DNA): TGTGCCACCTCTTGGGGTGGCAGATACAGGGGGGAGCTGTTTTTT. Protein product: CATSWGGRYRGELFF.

This clone appeared once. The chain has TRBV7-9 and TRBJ2-1, with 12 bases aligning to TRBD2. V shed 5 bases and J 3 bases; nucleotides not matched to a gene: 2. The CDR3 is 15 amino acids. CDR1 is SEHNR and CDR2 is FQNEAQ in the germline V gene (reference sequence). CDR3 bases: TGTGCCAGCAGCCCACTAGCGGGAGGCTACAATGAGCAGTTCTTC. It codes for CASSPLAGGYNEQFF. The whole variable domain, filled in from reference TRBV7-9 and TRBJ2-1, reads DTGVSQNPRHKITKRGQNVTFRCDPISEHNRLYWYRQTLGQGPEFLTYFQNEAQLEKSRLLSDRFSAERPKGSFSTLEIQRTEQGDSAMYLCASSPLAGGYNEQFFGPGTRLTVL.

The CDR3 DNA reads TGTGCCAGTAGTACAGCAGGGATCAGCTCTGGGGCCAACGTCCTGACTTTC. The encoded protein is CASSTAGISSGANVLTF. The gene calls are TRBV19 and TRBJ2-6; tentative D call: TRBD1 (5 bases). V was cut by 4 bases and J by 0 bases, with 13 bases left in between. In germline, CDR1 is LNHDA, CDR2 SQIVND (reference sequence). This CDR3 has 17 residues.

The V gene is TRBV30, the J gene TRBJ1-4; D is ambiguous. The germline V gene has CDR1 GTSNPN and CDR2 SVGIG (reference sequence). The CDR3 runs 12 residues. The ends were cut back, 5 bases at V and 1 base at J, with 5 bases in the middle. CDR3 residues: CAWRGTNEKLFF. The CDR3 bases are TGTGCCTGGCGGGGAACTAATGAAAAACTGTTTTTT.

V is TRBV9 and J is TRBJ1-3; D uncertain. Trimming cost V 4 bases and J 0 bases, with 11 bases left between them. The CDR3 runs to 15 residues. Germline V gene data show CDR1 as SGDLS and CDR2 as YYNGEE. CDR3 DNA: TGTGCCAGCAGCAGCCAGGCGATCTCTGGAAACACCATATATTTT. It encodes CASSSQAISGNTIYF.

Here the CDR3 reads CASSPRGLTGELFF. The CDR3 DNA follows: TGTGCCAGCAGCCCGCGGGGGCTGACCGGGGAGCTGTTTTTT. The rearrangement links TRBV9 to TRBJ2-2; D is perhaps TRBD2 (7 bases). This CDR3 spans 14 amino acids. The germline V gene encodes CDR1 SGDLS and CDR2 YYNGEE. V gave up 4 bases and J gave up 5 bases, with 12 bases separating them.

The rearrangement uses TRBV10-1 and TRBJ2-5; a possible D gene is TRBD1 (6 bases). Germline values: CDR1 WNHNN, CDR2 SYGVQD (reference sequence). The CDR3 has 14 amino acids. V shed 3 bases and J shed 5 bases, with 13 bases lying between them. CDR3 in amino acids: CASSDPGVGETQYF. The CDR3 DNA is TGCGCCAGCAGTGACCCAGGGGTCGGGGAGACCCAGTACTTC.

This chain connects TRBV29-1 to TRBJ1-5; 8 nucleotides line up with TRBD1. The germline V gene encodes CDR1 SQVTM and CDR2 ANQGSEA. The CDR3 has 15 amino acids. Trimming removed 4 bases from V and 5 bases from J; junction bases left unmatched: 10. The CDR3 loop reads CSVAQGADWDQPQHF. The CDR3, as DNA: TGCAGCGTTGCCCAGGGGGCTGACTGGGATCAGCCCCAGCATTTT.

The rearrangement links TRBV28 to TRBJ1-5, with 9 bases aligning to TRBD1. There are 15 residues in the CDR3. Germline lookup yields CDR1 MDHEN and CDR2 SYDVKM. V was pared by 6 bases and J by 7 bases, with 10 bases of the junction left unmatched. DNA of the CDR3: TGTGCCAGCAGCCCCGGGACAGGGAGAGGGCAGCCCCAGCATTTT. Translated, it gives CASSPGTGRGQPQHF.

This clone was found many times. CDR3 protein: CASSLVGLAGGPDTGELFF. CDR3 in DNA: TGTGCCAGCAGCTTAGTGGGACTAGCGGGAGGGCCGGACACCGGGGAGCTGTTTTTT. The genes are TRBV13 and TRBJ2-2; 16 bases fit TRBD2. This CDR3 is 19 amino acids long. V lost 1 base to trimming and J lost 3 bases; unmatched junction nucleotides: 5. Germline CDR1 reads PRHDT; CDR2 reads FYEKMQ (reference sequence).

The J gene is TRBJ2-7, the V gene TRBV7-6, with 7 bases fitting TRBD1. This CDR3 contains 16 residues. Germline loops: CDR1 SGHVS, CDR2 FNYEAQ. V lost 4 bases, J lost 4 bases, and 13 bases stayed unmatched. The CDR3 region has the DNA TGTGCCAGCAGCTCGCACCAGACAGGGATGGGATACGAGCAGTACTTC. This codes for CASSSHQTGMGYEQYF.

V gene TRBV7-2 combines with J gene TRBJ2-1; 7 bases are a match to TRBD1. V gave up 3 bases and J gave up 10 bases; unmatched junction bases: 15. The CDR3 length is 16 residues. Germline V gene data show CDR1 as SGHTA and CDR2 as FQGNSA. Written as DNA, the CDR3 is TGTGCCAGCAGCTTTGAAGGTCAGGGGGATCCGAGGGAGCAGTTCTTC. This codes for CASSFEGQGDPREQFF. Drawing the rest from reference TRBV7-2 and TRBJ2-1, the complete variable domain is GAGVSQSPSNKVTEKGKDVELRCDPISGHTALYWYRQSLGQGLEFLIYFQGNSAPDKSGLPSDRFSAERTGGSVSTLTIQRTQQEDSAVYLCASSFEGQGDPREQFFGPGTRLTVL.

V and J are TRBV10-1 and TRBJ2-7; D gene unclear. Trimming took off 4 bases at V and 2 bases at J, with 12 bases between the two ends. Germline V gene lookup returns CDR1 WNHNN and CDR2 SYGVQD (reference sequence). The CDR3 spans 14 residues. DNA for the CDR3: TGCGCCAGCAGTGGGGTCAGAGGCACCTACGAGCAGTACTTC. This sequence encodes CASSGVRGTYEQYF.

The chain recombines TRBV19 with TRBJ1-4; the D gene is possibly TRBD1 (5 bases). Looked up from germline, CDR1 is LNHDA and CDR2 is SQIVND (reference sequence). With 1 base removed from V and 4 bases from J, the gap between germline ends came to 10 bases. The CDR3 spans 15 residues. CDR3 protein: CASSIVKGFNEKLFF. CDR3 bases: TGTGCCAGTAGTATAGTTAAGGGGTTTAATGAAAAACTGTTTTTT.

This chain links TRBV2 with TRBJ2-4; 8 bases are a match to TRBD1. Germline loops: CDR1 SNHLY, CDR2 FYNNEI. The CDR3 has 16 amino acids. V was clipped by 8 bases and J by 8 bases; unmatched bases: 17. The CDR3 here is CASLNFSGGAYDIQYF. The CDR3 nucleotides are TGTGCCAGCCTTAACTTTTCAGGGGGCGCATACGACATTCAGTACTTC.

The genes are TRBV10-2 and TRBJ1-6; a possible D gene is TRBD1 (5 bases). In germline, CDR1 is WSHSY, CDR2 SAAADI. V lost 8 bases, J lost 7 bases, and 12 bases lay in between. The CDR3 sequence is 13 residues long. The CDR3 loop is CASGTGGNSPLHF. The CDR3 bases are TGCGCCAGCGGAACCGGGGGGAATTCACCCCTCCACTTT.